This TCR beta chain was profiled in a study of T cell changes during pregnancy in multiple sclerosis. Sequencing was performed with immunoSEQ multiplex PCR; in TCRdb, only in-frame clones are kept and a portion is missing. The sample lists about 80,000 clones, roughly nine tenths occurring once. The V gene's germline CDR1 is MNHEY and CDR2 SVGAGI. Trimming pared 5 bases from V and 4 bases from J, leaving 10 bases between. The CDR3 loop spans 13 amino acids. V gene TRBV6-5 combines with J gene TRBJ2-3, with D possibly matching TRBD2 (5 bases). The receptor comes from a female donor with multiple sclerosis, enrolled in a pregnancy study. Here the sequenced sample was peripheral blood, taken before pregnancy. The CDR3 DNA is TGTGCCAGCAGTATCACTAGTTCAGATACGCAGTATTTT. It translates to CASSITSSDTQYF.